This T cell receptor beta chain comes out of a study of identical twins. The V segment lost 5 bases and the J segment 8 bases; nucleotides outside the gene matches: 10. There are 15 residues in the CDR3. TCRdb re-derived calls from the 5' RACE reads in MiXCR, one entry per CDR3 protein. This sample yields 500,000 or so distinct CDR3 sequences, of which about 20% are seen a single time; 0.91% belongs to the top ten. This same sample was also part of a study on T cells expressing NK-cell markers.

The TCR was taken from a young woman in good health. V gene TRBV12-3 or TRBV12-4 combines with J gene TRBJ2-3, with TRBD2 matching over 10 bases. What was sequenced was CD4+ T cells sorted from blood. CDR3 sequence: CASSPAGGNIGTQYF. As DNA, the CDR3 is TGTGCCAGCAGTCCAGCGGGAGGGAATATTGGTACGCAGTATTTT.